One sample yielded the 9 T cell receptor beta chains listed below, sequenced in a study of T-cell reconstitution after alpha-beta-depleted transplantation in children (dated by TCRdb to about 2016). Library prep was done by PCR. This sample was sequenced with an Illumina HiSeq 2500. Molecular barcoding was employed in the preparation of TCR libraries, with unique molecular identifiers being used to normalize TCRbeta repertoire quantification. TCRdb itself trimmed the public reads at Q25 with fastp, ran MiXCR and retained productive beta chains. Every CDR3 protein is listed once, alongside the most common genes and DNA of its rows. This sample holds hundreds of thousands of distinct CDR3 sequences; roughly 15% were observed only once. Clones ranked in the top ten supply 1.1% of the sample. The material sequenced was PBMCs from the stem cell graft donor, taken from the stem cell graft. These TCRs come from a human donor who donated a stem cell graft to a child with acute myeloid leukemia.

The table lists this clonotype with many counts. The chain joins TRBV20-1 to TRBJ1-2, with TRBD1 identical over 8 bases. The CDR3 sequence is 13 residues long. Germline V gene lookup returns CDR1 DFQATT and CDR2 SNEGSKA (reference sequence). The V and J ends lost 1 base and 4 bases, in that order; junction bases with no gene match: 2. DNA of the CDR3: TGCAGTGCTAGAGGGGGGACAGGCTATGGCTACACCTTC. Translation: CSARGGTGYGYTF.

This rearrangement joins TRBV12-3 or TRBV12-4 to TRBJ2-3; 7 bases line up with TRBD1. This CDR3 comprises 14 residues. With 6 bases clipped from V and 2 bases from J, the junction kept 5 bases outside the gene matches. CDR3 in DNA: TGTGCCAGCAGCAGACAGGGTAACACAGATACGCAGTATTTT. This translates into CASSRQGNTDTQYF.

The CDR3, as DNA: TGCAGTGCTATACAAATGAGCGGGGGGATCTACAATGAGCAGTTCTTC. Its translation: CSAIQMSGGIYNEQFF. The chain links TRBV20-1 to TRBJ2-1, with 9 positions matching TRBD2. The junction had 10 bases not matched to a gene; V was cut back by 4 bases and J by 3 bases. This CDR3 comprises 16 residues. CDR1 is DFQATT and CDR2 is SNEGSKA in the germline V gene (reference sequence).

This clonotype was detected many times. This sequence joins TRBV15 and TRBJ1-5; D is ambiguous. The CDR3 totals 15 residues. CDR1 is LNHNV, CDR2 YYDKDF, per germline (reference sequence). Trimming took off 2 bases at V and 1 base at J, with 9 bases between the two ends. The CDR3, as DNA: TGTGCCACCAGCAGACCCGGAACGAGCAATCAGCCCCAGCATTTT. As protein: CATSRPGTSNQPQHF.

The chain has TRBV20-1 and TRBJ2-4; 7 nucleotides align to TRBD2. J gave up 0 bases and V 2 bases, and 7 bases lay outside the gene matches. The CDR3 is made up of 16 amino acids. Per the germline V gene, CDR1 is DFQATT and CDR2 is SNEGSKA (reference sequence). Written as DNA, the CDR3 is TGCAGTGCTAGAATGGAGCGGGGACTAGCCAAAAACATTCAGTACTTC. It codes for CSARMERGLAKNIQYF.

This clonotype was detected a few times. The chain combines TRBV20-1 with TRBJ2-2; perhaps TRBD2 as D (5 bases). The CDR3 runs to 12 residues. The germline gives CDR1 DFQATT, CDR2 SNEGSKA (reference sequence). The V end was cut by 3 bases, the J end by 6 bases, with 8 bases between. The CDR3 protein is CSASLASGELFF. CDR3 DNA: TGCAGTGCTAGTTTAGCGTCCGGGGAGCTGTTTTTT.

A few counts support this clonotype. The V gene is TRBV7-2, the J gene TRBJ2-6; a possible D gene is TRBD1 (5 bases). Trimming removed 5 bases from V and 0 bases from J, with 11 bases in between. This CDR3 has 16 residues. Germline values: CDR1 SGHTA, CDR2 FQGNSA. CDR3 nucleotide sequence: TGTGCCAGCAGCGGCAGGGCGAGCTCTGGGGCCAACGTCCTGACTTTC. Protein: CASSGRASSGANVLTF.

Many counts were recorded for this clonotype. The gene calls are TRBV7-6 and TRBJ1-4; tentatively, D is TRBD1 (5 bases). The germline gives CDR1 SGHVS, CDR2 FNYEAQ. Trimming shortened V by 1 base and J by 8 bases, and 11 bases separated the two germline ends. This CDR3 is 14 amino acids long. The CDR3: CASSLGGTGEKLFF. In DNA form, the CDR3 reads TGTGCCAGCAGCTTAGGAGGGACGGGGGAAAAACTGTTTTTT.

This clonotype was seen ten or more times. J is TRBJ2-5 and V is TRBV7-2; maybe TRBD1 (7 bases). There are 17 residues in the CDR3. The V gene lost 1 base and the J gene lost 4 bases, with 19 bases spanning the gap. From germline, CDR1 is SGHTA and CDR2 FQGNSA. As DNA, the CDR3 is TGTGCCAGCAGCTTAGAGCCCGGGGCAGGGGGAGGAGAGACCCAGTACTTC. This sequence encodes CASSLEPGAGGGETQYF.